The clone carrying this TCR beta chain showed up just a few times. This sample is part of a study of patients and donors after allogeneic stem cell transplantation. The CDR3 totals 15 residues. V lost 4 bases and J 0 bases, leaving 14 bases between the germline ends. Germline lookup yields CDR1 SGDLS and CDR2 YYNGEE. TCRdb reprocessed the RT-PCR reads via MiXCR and lists one record per CDR3 protein. There are more than 850,000 distinct CDR3 sequences in the sample; roughly 17% occur only once, and around 5.5% lies in the top ten. The rearrangement joins TRBV9 to TRBJ2-7, with D hard to call. The receptor was isolated from a human donor who was either an allogeneic HSCT recipient or a stem cell or donor lymphocyte infusion donor (not recorded which). It is not recorded whose cells these are; they may come from a transplant donor. Sequencing was done on a sample of blood, either unsorted or a sorted T cell fraction (not recorded which). As DNA, the CDR3 is TGTGCCAGCAGCCCACAAGAGGAGAGCTCCTACGAGCAGTACTTC. Residues: CASSPQEESSYEQYF.